This TCR beta chain was captured in a study of control samples from healthy donors and cancer patients (dated by TCRdb to between 2020 and 2021). The library relied on the immunoSEQ multiplex PCR assay. TCRdb carries this immuneACCESS record with in-frame sequences only. Its versions omit some clonotypes, under half of them owing to an unresolved V gene in the studies checked, with the rest unexplained. In this sample the table shows 80,000 or so clones, about 95% of which occur a single time. The ten most abundant clones make up about 6.2% of the sample. In the case of this clone: Its antigen is not yet known. Within one base of it there is no much larger clone, and no base qualities were kept.

This receptor was taken from a middle-aged woman in good health. Sequencing was done on a sample of blood.

Here is the DNA: TGTGCCAGCAGTGAGCAGTTGATTCATGAGACCCAGTACTTC. Its amino acids are CASSEQLIHETQYF. The chain uses TRBV2 and TRBJ2-5, with no confidently assigned D gene. As encoded in the germline V gene, CDR1 is SNHLY while CDR2 is FYNNEI. The V end loses 3 bases and the J end loses 5 bases, and a stretch of 13 bases separates them. The CDR3 contains 14 residues, cysteine and phenylalanine counted. Only the CDR3 region is kept as DNA, spanning 42 bases read in frame from base 1.